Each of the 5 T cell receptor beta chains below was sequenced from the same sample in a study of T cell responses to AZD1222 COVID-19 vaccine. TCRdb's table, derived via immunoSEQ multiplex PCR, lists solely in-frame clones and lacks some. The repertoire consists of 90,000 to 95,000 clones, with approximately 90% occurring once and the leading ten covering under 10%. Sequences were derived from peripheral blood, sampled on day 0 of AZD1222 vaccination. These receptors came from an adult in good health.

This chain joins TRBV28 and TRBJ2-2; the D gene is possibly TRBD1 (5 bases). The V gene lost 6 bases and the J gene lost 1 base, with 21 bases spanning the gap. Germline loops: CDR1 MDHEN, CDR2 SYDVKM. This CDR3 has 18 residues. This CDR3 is CASRDREVGRVNTGELFF. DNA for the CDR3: TGTGCCAGCAGGGACCGAGAGGTGGGCAGGGTGAACACCGGGGAGCTGTTTTTT.

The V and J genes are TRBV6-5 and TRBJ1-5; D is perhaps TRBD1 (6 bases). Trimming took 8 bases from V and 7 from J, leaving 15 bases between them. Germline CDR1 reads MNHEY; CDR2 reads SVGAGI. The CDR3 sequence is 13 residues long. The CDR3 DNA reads TGTGCCAGCGGTAGGGCAGGGGAACAGCCCCAGCATTTT. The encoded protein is CASGRAGEQPQHF.

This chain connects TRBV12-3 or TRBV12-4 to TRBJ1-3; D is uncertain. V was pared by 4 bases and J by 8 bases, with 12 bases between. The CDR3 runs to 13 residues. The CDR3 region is CASSWTGRDTIYF. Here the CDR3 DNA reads TGTGCCAGCAGTTGGACCGGGCGAGACACCATATATTTT.

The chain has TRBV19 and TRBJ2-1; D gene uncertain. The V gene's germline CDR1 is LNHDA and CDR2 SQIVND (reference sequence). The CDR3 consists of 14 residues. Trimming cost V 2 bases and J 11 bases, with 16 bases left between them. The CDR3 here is CASSINIIDLKQFF. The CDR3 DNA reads TGTGCCAGTAGTATAAACATAATAGACCTCAAGCAGTTCTTC.

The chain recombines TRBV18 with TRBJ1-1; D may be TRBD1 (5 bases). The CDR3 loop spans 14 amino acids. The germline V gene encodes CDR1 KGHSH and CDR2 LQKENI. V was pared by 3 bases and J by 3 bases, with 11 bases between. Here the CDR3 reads CASSPTGLDTEAFF. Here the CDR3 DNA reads TGTGCCAGCTCACCTACAGGTTTGGACACTGAAGCTTTCTTT. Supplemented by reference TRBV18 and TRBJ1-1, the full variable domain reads NAGVMQNPRHLVRRRGQEARLRCSPMKGHSHVYWYRQLPEEGLKFMVYLQKENIIDESGMPKERFSAEFPKEGPSILRIQQVVRGDSAAYFCASSPTGLDTEAFFGQGTRLTVV.